The 30 T cell receptor beta chains reported below all come from one sample, sequenced in a study of blood T cells in healthy people across ages. The authors ran a second PCR of roughly 7 to 11 cycles using a sample-barcoded 5' primer and a J-beta primer mix. One entry per CDR3 protein, called by TCRdb with MiXCR from the 5' RACE reads. Of hundreds of thousands of distinct CDR3 sequences listed, about 45% were seen once; the top ten hold over 15%. Sequenced: blood. Receptors were obtained from an elderly man in good health.

This clonotype was seen repeatedly, ten times or more. The chain employs TRBV5-1 and TRBJ2-7; D remains ambiguous. The germline gives CDR1 SGHRS, CDR2 YFSETQ. CDR3 length: 14 residues. Trimming stripped 0 bases from V and 1 base from J, with 8 bases between. CDR3: CASSLVVPSYEQYF. The CDR3, as DNA: TGCGCCAGCAGCTTGGTAGTTCCTTCCTACGAGCAGTACTTC.

The chain carries TRBV27 and TRBJ2-1; 8 bases map to TRBD2. In germline, CDR1 is MNHEY, CDR2 SMNVEV (reference sequence). V was pared by 4 bases and J by 4 bases, with 9 bases of the junction left unmatched. The CDR3 length is 16 residues. In DNA form, the CDR3 reads TGTGCCAGCAGTTCCTCCAGCGGGAGAAATTACAATGAGCAGTTCTTC. Residues: CASSSSSGRNYNEQFF.

This clonotype was seen a single time. This sequence joins TRBV28 and TRBJ1-5; D not certain. This CDR3 contains 15 residues. The V gene lost 2 bases and the J gene lost 0 bases, with 8 bases spanning the gap. From germline, CDR1 is MDHEN and CDR2 SYDVKM. CDR3 in DNA: TGTGCCAGCAGTTTAGCGGAACTTAGCAATCAGCCCCAGCATTTT. Its protein is CASSLAELSNQPQHF.

The chain joins TRBV6-1 to TRBJ2-1; perhaps TRBD1 as D (6 bases). This CDR3 is 13 amino acids long. V lost 10 bases to trimming and J lost 4 bases, with 14 bases between them. The germline gives CDR1 MNHNS, CDR2 SASEGT. CDR3 in DNA: TGTGCCATTCAAAACAGGGTTTACAATGAGCAGTTCTTC. Encoded protein: CAIQNRVYNEQFF.

The V and J genes are TRBV7-9 and TRBJ2-5; D possibly corresponds to TRBD1 (5 bases). Trimming pared 2 bases from V and 0 bases from J, leaving 7 bases between. The CDR3 consists of 14 residues. Per the germline V gene, CDR1 is SEHNR and CDR2 is FQNEAQ (reference sequence). The CDR3 protein is CASSLLQDQETQYF. The CDR3, as DNA: TGTGCCAGCAGCTTACTACAGGACCAAGAGACCCAGTACTTC.

This clonotype was counted a few times. The chain carries TRBV28 and TRBJ2-3; TRBD1 matches 7 bases. Germline V gene lookup returns CDR1 MDHEN and CDR2 SYDVKM. The CDR3 covers 14 residues. Losses at the gene ends were 5 bases for V and 6 bases for J; bases not matched to a gene: 8. The CDR3 bases are TGTGCCAGCAGTCTTCCAGGGGGTGAGGATACGCAGTATTTT. Protein product: CASSLPGGEDTQYF.

With respect to this clonotype: A read error may explain this, as a much larger clone is one base away. CDR3 sequence (DNA): TGTGCCACCAGCAGAGATTCAAGGATGGGGGAGACCCAGTACTTC. The encoded protein is CATSRDSRMGETQYF. This chain joins TRBV15 and TRBJ2-5; no reliable D call. Trimming took off 0 bases at V and 5 bases at J, with 13 bases between the two ends. Germline V CDR1 and CDR2: LNHNV, YYDKDF (reference sequence). This CDR3 has 15 residues.

This clonotype was picked up a small number of times. CDR3 in DNA: TGCGCCAGCAGCTTGGTGGCGCGGGGAGACAATGAGCAGTTCTTC. Translating it yields CASSLVARGDNEQFF. J is TRBJ2-1 and V is TRBV5-1; D is possibly TRBD2 (6 bases). The CDR3 is 15 residues long. Trimming left V 0 bases short and J 5 bases short, with 12 bases between. CDR1 and CDR2 (germline): SGHRS, YFSETQ.

V usage is TRBV9 and J usage is TRBJ2-1; D uncertain. This CDR3 is built from 14 residues. In germline, CDR1 is SGDLS, CDR2 YYNGEE. V lost 2 bases and J lost 5, with 11 bases in between. The CDR3 is CASSVLGSNNEQFF. Here the CDR3 DNA reads TGTGCCAGCAGCGTCCTCGGGTCTAACAATGAGCAGTTCTTC.

The genes are TRBV7-6 and TRBJ2-3, with D hard to call. V was pared by 0 bases and J by 3 bases, with 7 bases between. The CDR3 length is 14 residues. Looked up from germline, CDR1 is SGHVS and CDR2 is FNYEAQ. CDR3 in DNA: TGTGCCAGCAGCTTAGCAGGGTGGACAGATACGCAGTATTTT. As protein: CASSLAGWTDTQYF.

The CDR3 protein is CSADRGYYEQYF. The CDR3 nucleotides read TGCAGTGCTGACCGGGGCTACTACGAGCAGTACTTC. The chain joins TRBV20-1 to TRBJ2-7; D possibly uses TRBD1 or TRBD2 (5 bases each). The CDR3 is 12 residues long. Germline CDR1 and CDR2: DFQATT and SNEGSKA (reference sequence). V lost 5 bases and J lost 3, with 11 bases in between.

Worth noting for this clonotype: This may arise from a read error, as a much more abundant clone is one base away. The chain recombines TRBV7-2 with TRBJ2-1; 11 bases line up with TRBD2. This CDR3 has 15 residues. Germline assignment: CDR1 SGHTA and CDR2 FQGNSA. The CDR3 DNA reads as TGTGCCAGCAGCCAACTAGCGGGAGCTTACACTGAGCAGTTCTTC. This encodes CASSQLAGAYTEQFF.

At least ten counts were recorded for this clonotype. The CDR3 region is CASSLTQGAGETQYF. CDR3 nucleotides: TGTGCCAGCAGCCTTACACAGGGGGCTGGAGAGACCCAGTACTTC. The chain carries TRBV6-2 or TRBV6-3 and TRBJ2-5; 9 positions agree with TRBD1. The J segment lost 4 bases and the V segment lost 6 bases, leaving 9 bases of the junction unmatched. In germline, CDR1 is MNHEY, CDR2 SVGEGT. The CDR3 is made up of 15 amino acids.

The V and J genes are TRBV30 and TRBJ2-5; D unresolved. Germline V gene lookup returns CDR1 GTSNPN and CDR2 SVGIG (reference sequence). V lost 2 bases, J lost 11 bases, and 15 bases lay in between. There are 12 residues in the CDR3. CDR3 region: CAWSPYVNEQYF. The DNA of the CDR3 is TGTGCCTGGAGTCCGTACGTCAATGAGCAGTACTTC. Based on the CDR3 plus reference TRBV30 and TRBJ2-5, the full variable domain is SQTIHQWPATLVQPVGSPLSLECTVEGTSNPNLYWYRQAAGRGLQLLFYSVGIGQISSEVPQNLSASRPQDRQFILSSKKLLLSDSGFYLCAWSPYVNEQYFGPGTRLLVL.

In its sample, this clonotype was seen many times. The chain carries TRBV20-1 and TRBJ2-1; D unclear. Deletions cut 3 bases from V and 8 bases from J, with 14 bases between. This CDR3 is built from 13 residues. In germline, CDR1 is DFQATT, CDR2 SNEGSKA (reference sequence). DNA of the CDR3: TGCAGTGCTAGTCCGGTAGCTGGGCATGAGCAGTTCTTC. It codes for CSASPVAGHEQFF.

Many counts were recorded for this clonotype. This rearrangement joins TRBV7-2 to TRBJ2-3, with 8 bases matching TRBD1. Germline V gene data show CDR1 as SGHTA and CDR2 as FQGNSA. The CDR3 consists of 15 residues. V lost 4 bases and J lost 6; bases outside the gene matches: 9. CDR3 residues: CASSSLQGARDTQYF. The DNA for the CDR3 is TGTGCCAGCAGCTCCTTGCAGGGGGCGCGGGATACGCAGTATTTT.

The chain carries TRBV12-3 or TRBV12-4 and TRBJ2-7, with D possibly matching TRBD2 (5 bases). V lost 7 bases, J lost 0 bases, and 22 bases lay in between. This CDR3 region has 17 residues. CDR3 protein: CASTTVTDYLSSYEQYF. Written as DNA, the CDR3 is TGTGCCAGCACCACCGTAACAGACTACCTTAGCTCCTACGAGCAGTACTTC.

The chain has TRBV28 and TRBJ2-1; 10 bases agree with TRBD2. The CDR3 is 16 residues long. V was clipped by 3 bases and J by 8 bases; unmatched bases: 10. Germline loops: CDR1 MDHEN, CDR2 SYDVKM. The CDR3 spells CASSFLSSGRRYEQFF. Written as DNA, the CDR3 is TGTGCCAGCAGTTTCCTGAGTAGCGGGAGGCGGTATGAGCAGTTCTTC.

In regard to this clonotype: A much larger clone differs by one base, so this may be a read error. J is TRBJ2-1 and V is TRBV5-5, with no clear D. Near its end, the DNA agrees better with TRBJ2-7, so the J call may be wrong. CDR1 SGHKS and CDR2 YYEKEE come from the germline V gene (reference sequence). The CDR3 totals 13 residues. In nucleotides, the CDR3 is TGTGCCAGCAGCTTACCCAGGTACAATGAGCAGTACTTC. Its translation: CASSLPRYNEQYF.

In this sample, this clonotype turned up once. J is TRBJ2-7 and V is TRBV5-1; D might be TRBD2 (6 bases). The CDR3 runs 15 residues. The V end was cut by 3 bases, the J end by 5 bases, with 18 bases between. Germline V CDR1 and CDR2: SGHRS, YFSETQ. The CDR3 here is CASSSSGLPIHEQYF. The CDR3 DNA is TGCGCCAGCAGCTCGTCGGGACTTCCAATCCACGAGCAGTACTTC.

The chain links TRBV6-5 to TRBJ1-2; no clear D. Trimming pared 5 bases from V and 8 bases from J, leaving 15 bases between. This CDR3 is 13 amino acids long. Germline assignment: CDR1 MNHEY and CDR2 SVGAGI. The CDR3 spells CASSDGSGWGYTF. The CDR3 DNA is TGTGCCAGCAGTGACGGGTCGGGGTGGGGCTACACCTTC.

This clonotype was observed at least ten times. The rearrangement joins TRBV6-2 or TRBV6-3 to TRBJ1-1; D might be TRBD1 (5 bases). Germline CDR1 reads MNHEY; CDR2 reads SVGEGT. The V and J ends lost 5 bases and 5 bases respectively, with 12 bases between them. This CDR3 is 13 amino acids long. CDR3 in amino acids: CASSPRDRTEAFF. CDR3 sequence (DNA): TGTGCCAGCAGTCCCAGGGATCGGACTGAAGCTTTCTTT.

A few counts support this clonotype. Given a much more abundant clone one base away, this may be a read error. This rearrangement joins TRBV20-1 to TRBJ2-1, with a weak D call TRBD2 (6 bases). V was clipped by 3 bases and J by 5 bases, with 20 bases between them. Germline V gene sequence: CDR1 DFQATT, CDR2 SNEGSKA (reference sequence). The CDR3 runs to 16 residues. The CDR3 loop is CSARPVGGIGDNEQFF. The CDR3 DNA reads as TGCAGTGCTAGGCCGGTCGGGGGAATTGGCGACAATGAGCAGTTCTTC.

This clonotype was observed a single time. The germline gene is not matched at one end of the junction; a read error may be the cause. The V gene is TRBV6-2 or TRBV6-3, the J gene TRBJ2-5; D remains unclear. The J call is uncertain, as TRBJ2-4 better fits the DNA end. Germline CDR1 reads MNHEY; CDR2 reads SVGEGT. The CDR3 consists of 14 residues. The CDR3 bases are TGTGCCAGCACCAAAGACGCAGCCCAAAACATTCAGTACTTC. As protein: CASTKDAAQNIQYF.

The sample holds a few counts of this clonotype. The J gene is TRBJ2-5, the V gene TRBV11-3; D assignment may be TRBD1 or TRBD2 (7 bases each). The germline gives CDR1 SGHNT, CDR2 YENEEA. This CDR3 is built from 13 residues. With 0 bases removed from V and 13 bases from J, the gap between germline ends came to 15 bases. For the CDR3, the DNA is TGTGCCAGCAGCTTAGATCAGGGAGGGGGCCTGTACTTC. Protein sequence: CASSLDQGGGLYF. Full variable domain (remainder filled in from reference TRBV11-3 and TRBJ2-5): EAGVVQSPRYKIIEKKQPVAFWCNPISGHNTLYWYLQNLGQGPELLIRYENEEAVDDSQLPKDRFSAERLKGVDSTLKIQPAELGDSAVYLCASSLDQGGGLYFGPGTRLLVL.

This chain links TRBV7-2 with TRBJ1-2, with a possible D match to TRBD1 (5 bases). The CDR3 is 18 amino acids. V was trimmed by 1 base and J by 0 bases, leaving 18 bases between them. CDR1 and CDR2 (germline): SGHTA, FQGNSA. The CDR3 loop reads CASSLVTGVRAANYGYTF. CDR3 nucleotides: TGTGCCAGCAGCTTAGTAACGGGGGTGAGGGCTGCTAACTATGGCTACACCTTC.

This clonotype showed up just a few times. This chain uses TRBV5-1 with TRBJ2-3, with D perhaps being TRBD1 or TRBD2 (5 bases each). Trimming removed 4 bases at V and 6 bases at J, with 15 bases between. CDR1 is SGHRS, CDR2 YFSETQ, per germline. The CDR3 has 14 residues. DNA for the CDR3: TGCGCCAGCAGCCCGGGGACGGCAGCTGATACGCAGTATTTT. This encodes CASSPGTAADTQYF.

The chain joins TRBV6-1 to TRBJ1-2; D may be TRBD1 (6 bases). Per germline, CDR1 MNHNS and CDR2 SASEGT. V was clipped by 0 bases and J by 4 bases, with 12 bases between them. The CDR3 runs 15 residues. The CDR3 region is CASSEATGPLYGYTF. CDR3 in DNA: TGTGCCAGCAGTGAAGCGACAGGACCGCTCTATGGCTACACCTTC.

The table lists this clonotype with a count of one. The chain recombines TRBV3-1 with TRBJ2-3; 8 bases are a match to TRBD2. The CDR3 length is 14 residues. In germline, CDR1 is LGHDT, CDR2 YNNKEL (reference sequence). J gave up 6 bases and V 4 bases, and 6 bases lay outside the gene matches. This chain's CDR3 is CASSRSGSGDTQYF. The CDR3 nucleotides are TGTGCCAGCAGCCGCAGCGGGAGCGGTGATACGCAGTATTTT.

The chain joins TRBV14 to TRBJ2-1; D gene unclear. Trimming took off 4 bases at V and 5 bases at J, with 12 bases between the two ends. Germline-derived CDR1 and CDR2 are SGHDN and FVKESK. This CDR3 comprises 14 residues. In nucleotides, the CDR3 is TGTGCCAGCAGCCCTCGGGTGTGGAACAATGAGCAGTTCTTC. It yields the protein CASSPRVWNNEQFF.